One sample yielded the 14 T cell receptor beta chains listed below, sequenced in a study of T-cell memory formation after mild COVID-19. MiXCR was run by TCRdb on the 5' RACE reads, yielding one entry per CDR3 protein. The sample gives around 250,000 distinct CDR3 sequences, roughly 16% of which show up once; over 20% is in the top ten. Sequenced input: PBMCs or a T cell subset sorted from them (not recorded which). These receptors originate from a man aged 18 to 29 who had mild COVID-19 (a few samples of this study predate the infection). Cell type and time point are not known.

This clonotype was observed a handful of times. The chain has TRBV9 and TRBJ2-3, with 9 bases aligning to TRBD2. Germline values: CDR1 SGDLS, CDR2 YYNGEE. The CDR3 has 15 residues. J was trimmed by 4 bases and V by 0 bases; bases with no gene match: 3. The CDR3 here is CASSVAGTSPDTQYF. CDR3 nucleotides: TGTGCCAGCAGCGTAGCCGGGACTAGCCCAGATACGCAGTATTTT.

This chain joins TRBV6-5 and TRBJ1-3, with D uncertain. This CDR3 region has 13 residues. The germline V and J ends were trimmed by 6 bases and 8 bases, with 14 bases remaining between them. Per germline, CDR1 MNHEY and CDR2 SVGAGI. The CDR3 sequence is CASRDPRMDTIYF. As DNA, the CDR3 is TGTGCCAGCAGGGACCCCCGGATGGACACCATATATTTT.

The J gene is TRBJ2-7, the V gene TRBV11-2; D unclear. V lost 5 bases and J lost 1, with 12 bases in between. Germline assignment: CDR1 SGHAT and CDR2 FQNNGV. The CDR3 extends over 14 amino acids. CDR3 sequence reads: CASSIDFGSYEQYF. As DNA, the CDR3 is TGTGCCAGCAGCATTGACTTTGGGTCCTACGAGCAGTACTTC. The full variable domain, its missing parts supplied by reference TRBV11-2 and TRBJ2-7, is EAGVAQSPRYKIIEKRQSVAFWCNPISGHATLYWYQQILGQGPKLLIQFQNNGVVDDSQLPKDRFSAERLKGVDSTLKIQPAKLEDSAVYLCASSIDFGSYEQYFGPGTRLTVT.

This clonotype was detected a few times. This chain uses TRBV28 with TRBJ2-3; 14 bases match TRBD2. J lost 5 bases, V lost 6 bases, and 10 bases had no gene match. The germline V gene has CDR1 MDHEN and CDR2 SYDVKM. CDR3 size: 17 residues. The CDR3 DNA sequence: TGTGCCAGCAGGCCCGGGACTAGCGGGGGCCTAAGAGATACGCAGTATTTT. This translates into CASRPGTSGGLRDTQYF.

This clonotype was counted between two and nine times. V and J are TRBV15 and TRBJ2-5; D is uncertain. CDR1 and CDR2 from the germline V gene are LNHNV and YYDKDF (reference sequence). The V and J ends lost 0 bases and 1 base respectively, with 12 bases between them. The CDR3 is 16 residues long. The CDR3 nucleotides are TGTGCCACCAGCAGAGAGAATGGCGGCCTCCAAGAGACCCAGTACTTC. This gives the protein CATSRENGGLQETQYF. Drawing the rest from reference TRBV15 and TRBJ2-5, the complete variable domain is DAMVIQNPRYQVTQFGKPVTLSCSQTLNHNVMYWYQQKSSQAPKLLFHYYDKDFNNEADTPDNFQSRRPNTSFCFLDIRSPGLGDTAMYLCATSRENGGLQETQYFGPGTRLLVL.

This clonotype was counted between two and nine times. The chain is built from TRBV7-9 and TRBJ1-1; D is ambiguous. CDR1 and CDR2 from the germline V gene are SEHNR and FQNEAQ (reference sequence). This CDR3 has 12 amino acids. Between the trimmed V and J ends, which lost 3 bases and 10 bases, there was a span of 12 bases. CDR3 in DNA: TGTGCCAGCAGCTTGGGCCCCGGAGGAGCTTTCTTT. Its translation: CASSLGPGGAFF.

This clonotype was counted between two and nine times. The chain uses TRBV7-8 and TRBJ1-2; D perhaps matches TRBD1 (6 bases). V was shortened by 0 bases and J by 5 bases, with 10 bases between the two germline ends. The CDR3 is 14 amino acids. The germline gives CDR1 SGHVS, CDR2 FQNEAQ. The CDR3: CASSLATGDYGYTF. The CDR3 DNA reads as TGTGCCAGCAGCTTAGCGACAGGCGATTATGGCTACACCTTC.

This clonotype was counted once. This sequence joins TRBV5-1 and TRBJ2-1, with D hard to call. The germline V and J ends were trimmed by 0 bases and 8 bases, with 15 bases remaining between them. Looked up from germline, CDR1 is SGHRS and CDR2 is YFSETQ. This CDR3 is 15 amino acids long. DNA of the CDR3: TGCGCCAGCAGCTTGGTTTCGCGAGACTGGGATGAGCAGTTCTTC. Encoded protein: CASSLVSRDWDEQFF.

The rearrangement uses TRBV2 and TRBJ1-5, with D possibly being TRBD1 (5 bases). This CDR3 is built from 16 residues. The germline CDR1 and CDR2 sequences are SNHLY and FYNNEI. Deletions cut 1 base from V and 5 bases from J, with 15 bases between. CDR3 region: CASSEEAGRNYQPQHF. The CDR3 nucleotides are TGTGCCAGCAGTGAAGAGGCAGGGAGGAATTATCAGCCCCAGCATTTT. The entire variable domain, with the rest obtained from reference TRBV2 and TRBJ1-5, is as follows: EPEVTQTPSHQVTQMGQEVILRCVPISNHLYFYWYRQILGQKVEFLVSFYNNEISEKSEIFDDQFSVERPDGSNFTLKIRSTKLEDSAMYFCASSEEAGRNYQPQHFGDGTRLSIL.

The rearrangement links TRBV29-1 to TRBJ1-2; TRBD1 is a possible D gene (5 bases). The V gene's germline CDR1 is SQVTM and CDR2 ANQGSEA. The V end lost 0 bases, the J end lost 1 base, and 12 bases lay between the germline ends. The length of the CDR3 is 15 residues. The CDR3 DNA sequence: TGCAGCGTTGAAGATCAAGGGACGGTTAACTATGGCTACACCTTC. Its translation is CSVEDQGTVNYGYTF.

This clonotype was observed many times. The chain links TRBV20-1 to TRBJ1-1; D perhaps matches TRBD1 (6 bases). CDR3 length: 14 amino acids. The V end lost 4 bases, the J end lost 4 bases, and 16 bases lay between the germline ends. Germline V lookup: CDR1 DFQATT, CDR2 SNEGSKA (reference sequence). The CDR3 sequence is CSAIRGQGSTEAFF. The CDR3 nucleotides read TGCAGTGCTATTCGGGGGCAGGGGAGCACTGAAGCTTTCTTT.

The V and J genes are TRBV27 and TRBJ2-7; D perhaps matches TRBD1 (5 bases). V was shortened by 1 base and J by 3 bases, with 10 bases between the two germline ends. The CDR3 sequence is 14 residues long. Looked up from germline, CDR1 is MNHEY and CDR2 is SMNVEV (reference sequence). The CDR3 DNA sequence: TGTGCCAGCAGTTTATTAGGGGTTAACTACGAGCAGTACTTC. Translation gives CASSLLGVNYEQYF.

This clonotype came up once. The V and J genes are TRBV5-1 and TRBJ2-7; D may be TRBD1 or TRBD2 (5 bases each). Germline CDR1 and CDR2: SGHRS and YFSETQ. Trimming left V 0 bases short and J 5 bases short, with 15 bases between. The CDR3 totals 15 residues. CDR3 coding DNA: TGCGCCAGCAGCTTGGCGACGGGGCCTGGAGACGAGCAGTACGTC. It translates to CASSLATGPGDEQYV.

This clonotype was observed a handful of times. The gene calls are TRBV20-1 and TRBJ2-1; D is perhaps TRBD1 (5 bases). Germline CDR1 and CDR2: DFQATT and SNEGSKA (reference sequence). The CDR3 runs to 15 residues. With 0 bases removed from V and 5 bases from J, the gap between germline ends came to 14 bases. This CDR3 reads CSARDSQGGNNEQFF. Here the CDR3 DNA reads TGCAGTGCTAGAGATAGCCAGGGCGGTAACAATGAGCAGTTCTTC.